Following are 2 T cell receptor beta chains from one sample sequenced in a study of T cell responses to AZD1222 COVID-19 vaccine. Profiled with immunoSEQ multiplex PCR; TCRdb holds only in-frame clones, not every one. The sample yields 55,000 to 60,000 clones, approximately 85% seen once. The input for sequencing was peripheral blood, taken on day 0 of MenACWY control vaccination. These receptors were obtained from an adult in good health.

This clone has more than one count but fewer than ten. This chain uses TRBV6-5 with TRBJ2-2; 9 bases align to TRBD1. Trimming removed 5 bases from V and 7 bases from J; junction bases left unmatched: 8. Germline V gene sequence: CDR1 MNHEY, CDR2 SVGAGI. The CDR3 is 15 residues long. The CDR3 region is CASSPRTGDIGELFF. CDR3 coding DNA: TGTGCCAGCAGTCCCAGGACAGGGGACATCGGGGAGCTGTTTTTT.

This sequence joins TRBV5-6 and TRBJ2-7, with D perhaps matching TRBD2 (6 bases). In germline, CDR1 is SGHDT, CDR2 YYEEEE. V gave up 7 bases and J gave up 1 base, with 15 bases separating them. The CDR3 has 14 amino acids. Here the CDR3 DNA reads TGTGCCAGCGAGGGGCGGGGCCTATCCTACGAGCAGTACTTC. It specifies CASEGRGLSYEQYF. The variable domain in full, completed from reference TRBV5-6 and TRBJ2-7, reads DAGVTQSPTHLIKTRGQQVTLRCSPKSGHDTVSWYQQALGQGPQFIFQYYEEEERQRGNFPDRFSGHQFPNYSSELNVNALLLGDSALYLCASEGRGLSYEQYFGPGTRLTVT.